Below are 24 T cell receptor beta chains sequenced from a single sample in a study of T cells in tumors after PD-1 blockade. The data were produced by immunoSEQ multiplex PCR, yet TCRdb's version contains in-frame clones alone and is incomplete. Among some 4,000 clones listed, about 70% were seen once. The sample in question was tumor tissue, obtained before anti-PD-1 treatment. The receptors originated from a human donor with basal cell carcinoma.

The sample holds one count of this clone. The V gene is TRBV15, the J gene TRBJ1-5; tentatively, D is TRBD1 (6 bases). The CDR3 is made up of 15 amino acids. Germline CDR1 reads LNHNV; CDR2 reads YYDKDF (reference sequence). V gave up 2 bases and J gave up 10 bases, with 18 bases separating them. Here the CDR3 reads CATSRQAGQFIPQHF. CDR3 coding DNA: TGTGCCACCAGCAGACAAGCTGGACAGTTTATTCCCCAGCATTTT. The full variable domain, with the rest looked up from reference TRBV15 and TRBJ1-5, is DAMVIQNPRYQVTQFGKPVTLSCSQTLNHNVMYWYQQKSSQAPKLLFHYYDKDFNNEADTPDNFQSRRPNTSFCFLDIRSPGLGDTAMYLCATSRQAGQFIPQHFGDGTRLSIL.

The CDR3, as DNA: TGTGCCAGCAGGGACCTGGGGGTCACTGAAGCTTTCTTT. Its translation is CASRDLGVTEAFF. The chain carries TRBV19 and TRBJ1-1; tentative D call: TRBD1 (5 bases). V shed 9 bases and J shed 4 bases, with 15 bases lying between them. CDR1 LNHDA and CDR2 SQIVND come from the germline V gene (reference sequence). The CDR3 spans 13 residues.

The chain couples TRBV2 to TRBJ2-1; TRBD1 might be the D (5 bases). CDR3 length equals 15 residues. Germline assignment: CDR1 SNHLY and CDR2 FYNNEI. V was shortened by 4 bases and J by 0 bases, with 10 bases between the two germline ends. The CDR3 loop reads CASSGTYYSYNEQFF. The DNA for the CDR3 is TGTGCCAGCAGTGGGACATACTACTCCTACAATGAGCAGTTCTTC. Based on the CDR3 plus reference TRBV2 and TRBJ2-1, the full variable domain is EPEVTQTPSHQVTQMGQEVILRCVPISNHLYFYWYRQILGQKVEFLVSFYNNEISEKSEIFDDQFSVERPDGSNFTLKIRSTKLEDSAMYFCASSGTYYSYNEQFFGPGTRLTVL.

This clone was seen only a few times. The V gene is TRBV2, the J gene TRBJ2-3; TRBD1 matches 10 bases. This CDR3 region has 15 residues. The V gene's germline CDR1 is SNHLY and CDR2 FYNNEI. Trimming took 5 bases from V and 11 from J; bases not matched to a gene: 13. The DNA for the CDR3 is TGTGCCAGCAGTCCGTCCCGGGACAGGGGCGGGGGGCAGTATTTT. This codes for CASSPSRDRGGGQYF.

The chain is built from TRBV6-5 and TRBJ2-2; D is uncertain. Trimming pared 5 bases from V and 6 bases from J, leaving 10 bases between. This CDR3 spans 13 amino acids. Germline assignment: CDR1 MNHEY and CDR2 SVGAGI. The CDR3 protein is CASSPRVSGELFF. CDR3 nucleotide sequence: TGTGCCAGCAGTCCTAGGGTGTCCGGGGAGCTGTTTTTT.

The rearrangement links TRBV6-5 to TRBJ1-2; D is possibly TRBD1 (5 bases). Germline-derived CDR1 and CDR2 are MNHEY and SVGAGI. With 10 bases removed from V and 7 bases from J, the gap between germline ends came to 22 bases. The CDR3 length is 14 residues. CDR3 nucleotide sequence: TGTGCCACTCGGGGGAGGGGAAGCGCCGGTGGCTACACCTTC. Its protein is CATRGRGSAGGYTF.

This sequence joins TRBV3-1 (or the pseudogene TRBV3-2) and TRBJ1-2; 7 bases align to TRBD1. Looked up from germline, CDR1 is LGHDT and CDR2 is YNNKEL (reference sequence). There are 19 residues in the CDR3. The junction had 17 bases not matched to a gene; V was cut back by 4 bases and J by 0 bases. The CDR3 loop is CASSPQTGSVTRTNYGYTF. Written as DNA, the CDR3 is TGTGCCAGCAGCCCCCAGACAGGGAGCGTCACCAGAACTAACTATGGCTACACCTTC.

This CDR3 is CAISAHIGGGGGTTGELFF. The CDR3 nucleotides are TGTGCCATCAGTGCCCATATCGGGGGAGGAGGGGGCACGACCGGGGAGCTGTTTTTT. V and J are TRBV10-3 and TRBJ2-2; TRBD1 might be the D (7 bases). Germline values: CDR1 ENHRY, CDR2 SYGVKD. The CDR3 is 19 amino acids. With 4 bases removed from V and 5 bases from J, the gap between germline ends came to 26 bases.

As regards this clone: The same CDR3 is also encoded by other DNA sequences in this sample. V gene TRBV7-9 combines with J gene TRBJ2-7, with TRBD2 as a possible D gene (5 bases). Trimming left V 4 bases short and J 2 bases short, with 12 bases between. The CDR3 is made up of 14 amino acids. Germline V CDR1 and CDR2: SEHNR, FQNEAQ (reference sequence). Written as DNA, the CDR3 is TGTGCCAGCAGCTCGACGGGGTCCACCTACGAGCAGTACTTC. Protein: CASSSTGSTYEQYF.

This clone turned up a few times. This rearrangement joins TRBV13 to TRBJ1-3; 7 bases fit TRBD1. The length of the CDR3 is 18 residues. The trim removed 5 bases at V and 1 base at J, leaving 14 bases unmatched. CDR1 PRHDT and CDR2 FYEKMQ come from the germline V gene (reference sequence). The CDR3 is CASSRTTGRSISGNTIYF. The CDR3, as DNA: TGTGCCAGCAGCCGCACGACAGGGCGCTCGATTTCTGGAAACACCATATATTTT.

The CDR3 loop reads CASSIQGGGGNTIYF. In DNA, the CDR3 is TGTGCCAGTAGTATACAGGGCGGCGGTGGAAACACCATATATTTT. The chain combines TRBV19 with TRBJ1-3, with D possibly being TRBD1 (5 bases). V lost 2 bases, J lost 3 bases, and 11 bases lay in between. CDR1 is LNHDA, CDR2 SQIVND, per germline (reference sequence). The CDR3 runs 15 residues.

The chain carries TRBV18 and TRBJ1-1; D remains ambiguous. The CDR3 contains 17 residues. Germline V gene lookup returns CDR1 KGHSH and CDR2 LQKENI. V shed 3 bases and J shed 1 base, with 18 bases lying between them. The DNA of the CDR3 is TGTGCCAGCTCACCGAGGGAGAAAGCGATTGGGAACACTGAAGCTTTCTTT. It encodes CASSPREKAIGNTEAFF.

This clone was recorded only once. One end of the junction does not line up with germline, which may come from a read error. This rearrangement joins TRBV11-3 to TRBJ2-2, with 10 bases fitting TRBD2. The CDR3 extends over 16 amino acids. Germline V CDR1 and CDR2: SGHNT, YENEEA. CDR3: CTSSPTSGENTGELFF. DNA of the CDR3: TGTACCAGCAGCCCCACTAGCGGGGAGAACACCGGGGAGCTGTTTTTT.

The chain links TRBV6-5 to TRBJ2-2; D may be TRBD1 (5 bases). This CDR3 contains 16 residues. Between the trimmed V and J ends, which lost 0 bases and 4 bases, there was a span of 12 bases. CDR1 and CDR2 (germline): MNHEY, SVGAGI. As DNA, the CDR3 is TGTGCCAGCAGTTACTCCCAGCAGGGTGGCACCGGGGAGCTGTTTTTT. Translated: CASSYSQQGGTGELFF.

This CDR3 is CATSDSRAGFRRVDTQYF. CDR3 bases: TGTGCCACCAGTGATTCTAGGGCAGGGTTCAGAAGAGTAGATACGCAGTATTTT. This chain connects TRBV24-1 to TRBJ2-3; maybe TRBD1 (5 bases). Germline V gene lookup returns CDR1 KGHDR and CDR2 SFDVKD. CDR3 length equals 18 residues. V dropped 2 bases and J dropped 5 bases, with 22 bases sitting between them.

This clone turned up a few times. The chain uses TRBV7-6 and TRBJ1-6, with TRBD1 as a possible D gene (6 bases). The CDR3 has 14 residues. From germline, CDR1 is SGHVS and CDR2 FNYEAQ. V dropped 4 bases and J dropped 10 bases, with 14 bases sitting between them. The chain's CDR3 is CASSWGPPSSPLHF. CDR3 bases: TGTGCCAGCAGCTGGGGGCCGCCTAGCTCACCCCTCCACTTT.

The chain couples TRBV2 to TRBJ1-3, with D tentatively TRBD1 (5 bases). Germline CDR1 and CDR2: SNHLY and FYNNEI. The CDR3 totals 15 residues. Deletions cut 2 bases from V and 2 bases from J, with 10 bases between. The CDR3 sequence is CASSEPGGPGNTIYF. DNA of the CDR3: TGTGCCAGCAGTGAACCCGGGGGACCTGGAAACACCATATATTTT.

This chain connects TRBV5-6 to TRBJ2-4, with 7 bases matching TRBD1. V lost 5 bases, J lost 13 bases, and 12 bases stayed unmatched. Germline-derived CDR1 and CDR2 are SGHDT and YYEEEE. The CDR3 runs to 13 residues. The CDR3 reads CASRTQIGGRQYF. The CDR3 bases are TGTGCCAGCAGAACACAGATAGGGGGCCGCCAGTACTTC.

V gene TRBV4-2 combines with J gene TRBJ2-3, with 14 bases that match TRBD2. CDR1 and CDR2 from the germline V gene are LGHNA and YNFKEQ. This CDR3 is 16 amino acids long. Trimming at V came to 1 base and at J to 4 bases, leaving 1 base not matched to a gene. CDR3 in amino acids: CASSQATSGGADTQYF. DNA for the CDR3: TGTGCCAGCAGCCAAGCGACTAGCGGGGGGGCAGATACGCAGTATTTT.

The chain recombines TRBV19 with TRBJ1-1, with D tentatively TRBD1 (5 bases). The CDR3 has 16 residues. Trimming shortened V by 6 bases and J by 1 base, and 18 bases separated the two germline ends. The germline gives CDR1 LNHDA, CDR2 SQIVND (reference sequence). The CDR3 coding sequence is TGTGCCAGTAGACCCTGGGGCCACGCCAAGAACACTGAAGCTTTCTTT. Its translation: CASRPWGHAKNTEAFF.

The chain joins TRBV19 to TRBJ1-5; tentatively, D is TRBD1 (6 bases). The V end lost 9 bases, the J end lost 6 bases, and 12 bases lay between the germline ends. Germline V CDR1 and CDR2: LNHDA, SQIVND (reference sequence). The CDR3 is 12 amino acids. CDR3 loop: CASQSGAQPQHF. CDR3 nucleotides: TGTGCCAGCCAATCAGGGGCTCAGCCCCAGCATTTT.

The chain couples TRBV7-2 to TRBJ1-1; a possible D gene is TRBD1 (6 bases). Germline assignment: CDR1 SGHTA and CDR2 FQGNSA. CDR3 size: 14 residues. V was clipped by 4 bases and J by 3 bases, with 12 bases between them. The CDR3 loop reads CASSSHRGDTEAFF. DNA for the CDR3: TGTGCCAGCAGCTCCCATAGGGGGGACACTGAAGCTTTCTTT.

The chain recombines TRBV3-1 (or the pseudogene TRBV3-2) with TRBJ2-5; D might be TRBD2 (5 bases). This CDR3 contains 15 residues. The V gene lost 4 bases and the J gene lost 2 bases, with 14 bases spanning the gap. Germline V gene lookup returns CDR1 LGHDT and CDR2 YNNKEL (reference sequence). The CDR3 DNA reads TGTGCCAGCAGCCTCCCGGGGTCGGTACAAGAGACCCAGTACTTC. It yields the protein CASSLPGSVQETQYF.

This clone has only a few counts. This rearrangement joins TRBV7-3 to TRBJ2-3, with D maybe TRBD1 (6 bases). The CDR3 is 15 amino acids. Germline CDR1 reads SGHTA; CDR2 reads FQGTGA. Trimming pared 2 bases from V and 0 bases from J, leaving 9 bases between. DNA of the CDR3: TGTGCCAGCAGCTTAGGGGGCTTTAGCACAGATACGCAGTATTTT. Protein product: CASSLGGFSTDTQYF.